The 2 T cell receptor beta chains listed next were all sequenced from one sample in a study of CD8+CD57+ T cells in acquired aplastic anemia. In patients chosen for sequencing, flow cytometry had shown CD8+CD57+ cell expansion. Using genomic DNA as the template, TCR beta VDJ and CDR3 profiling was carried out. One entry per CDR3 protein results from TCRdb running MiXCR on the reads. The sample includes about 160,000 distinct CDR3 sequences, roughly 48% of them seen just once. Sequenced sample: sorted CD4+, CD8+, or CD8+CD57+ T cells (not recorded which) from PBMCs. The receptors derive from a human donor with aplastic anemia.

The rearrangement uses TRBV2 and TRBJ1-1, with D hard to call. The CDR3 runs to 11 residues. Deletions cut 4 bases from V and 4 bases from J, with 4 bases between. CDR1 and CDR2 (germline): SNHLY, FYNNEI. The CDR3 DNA follows: TGTGCCAGCAGTGTTCGCACTGAAGCTTTCTTT. Encoded protein: CASSVRTEAFF.

The genes are TRBV2 and TRBJ2-3; 10 bases align to TRBD1. The CDR3 is 14 amino acids. In germline, CDR1 is SNHLY, CDR2 FYNNEI. With V trimmed by 9 bases and J by 5 bases, 8 bases remained unmatched. This CDR3 reads CARDGTGVKDTQYF. The DNA for the CDR3 is TGTGCCAGGGACGGGACAGGGGTGAAAGATACGCAGTATTTT.